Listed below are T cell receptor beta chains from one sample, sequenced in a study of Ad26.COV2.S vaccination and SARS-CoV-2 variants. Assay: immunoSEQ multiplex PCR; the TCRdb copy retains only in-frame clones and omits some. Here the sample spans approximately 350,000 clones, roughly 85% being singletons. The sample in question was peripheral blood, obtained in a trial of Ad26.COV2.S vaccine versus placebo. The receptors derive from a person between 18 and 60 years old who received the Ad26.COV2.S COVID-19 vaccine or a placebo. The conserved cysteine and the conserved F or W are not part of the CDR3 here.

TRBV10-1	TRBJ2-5	ASNPGDGETQY
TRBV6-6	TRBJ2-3	ASTPSVDTQY
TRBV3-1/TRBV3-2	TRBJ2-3	ASSRRRDTQY
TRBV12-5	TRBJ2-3	ASGLPSGRSDTQY
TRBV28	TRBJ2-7	ASSLHGGLYEQY
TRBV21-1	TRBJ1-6	ASSVNSPLH
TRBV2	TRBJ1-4	ASSEEGPNEKLF
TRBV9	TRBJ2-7	ASSVGDGAYEQY
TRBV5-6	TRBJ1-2	ASSLQGLYGYT
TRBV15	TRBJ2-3	ATSPPSGRAGTDTQY
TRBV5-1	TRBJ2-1	ASSLAGGEHEQF
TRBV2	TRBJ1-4	ASSWDRGELF
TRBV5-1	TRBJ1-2	ASSLVAGRAYGYT
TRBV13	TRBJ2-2	ASSRHQGVTGELF
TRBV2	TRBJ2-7	ASSVATSVY
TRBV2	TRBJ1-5	ASSEARFNQPQH
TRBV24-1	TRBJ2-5	ATSIGTGGSETQY
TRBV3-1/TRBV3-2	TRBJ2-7	ASSQVPHEQY
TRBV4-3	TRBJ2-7	ASSHKGQGLYEQY
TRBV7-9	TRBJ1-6	ASSPSTGIRKYSPLH
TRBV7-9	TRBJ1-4	ASNFVGGEKLF
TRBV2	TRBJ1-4	ASSEDHGLLF
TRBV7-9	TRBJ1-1	ASSYNLAGNTEAF
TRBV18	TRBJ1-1	ASSQVGRANTEAF